The 3 T cell receptor beta chains in this list originate from one sample, sequenced in a study of shared clonotypes between healthy human individuals. Sequencing used immunoSEQ multiplex PCR; TCRdb keeps in-frame clones, though not all of them. The sample yields 2 million to 3 million clones, around nine tenths seen once. The sequencing sample was made of naive CD4+ T cells sorted from blood. Subset specified: CD45RA+ positively selected. Receptor source: a man between 18 and 29 years old in good health.

The V call is TRBV30, the J call TRBJ2-5; the match to TRBD2 covers 15 bases. V gave up 0 bases and J gave up 5 bases; unmatched junction bases: 10. CDR3 length equals 18 residues. Per germline, CDR1 GTSNPN and CDR2 SVGIG (reference sequence). The CDR3 DNA sequence: TGTGCCTGGAGTGTACTTAGGACTAGCGGGAGGGCCGGTGAGACCCAGTACTTC. Its translation: CAWSVLRTSGRAGETQYF.

The rearrangement uses TRBV19 and TRBJ1-1; no clear D gene. The CDR3 consists of 15 residues. The V end was cut by 1 base, the J end by 0 bases, with 9 bases between. Germline CDR1 is LNHDA and CDR2 is SQIVND (reference sequence). The CDR3 spells CASSIGPTMNTEAFF. The CDR3 region has the DNA TGTGCCAGTAGTATAGGTCCGACCATGAACACTGAAGCTTTCTTT. The full variable domain, rest sourced from reference TRBV19 and TRBJ1-1, is DGGITQSPKYLFRKEGQNVTLSCEQNLNHDAMYWYRQDPGQGLRLIYYSQIVNDFQKGDIAEGYSVSREKKESFPLTVTSAQKNPTAFYLCASSIGPTMNTEAFFGQGTRLTVV.

The chain joins TRBV6-5 to TRBJ2-3; TRBD1 is a possible D gene (6 bases). The CDR3 is made up of 14 amino acids. Trimming took off 7 bases at V and 0 bases at J, with 11 bases between the two ends. Germline-derived CDR1 and CDR2 are MNHEY and SVGAGI. The CDR3 spells CASKTGSSTDTQYF. In DNA, the CDR3 is TGTGCCAGCAAAACAGGGTCTAGCACAGATACGCAGTATTTT.